This section outlines one TCR beta chain sequence together with its context. No antigen is known for it. Primers for the PCR totalled 60 Vbeta and 13 Jbeta. Assay used: immunoSEQ multiplex PCR; TCRdb lists only in-frame clones, some missing. Of tens of thousands of clones listed, 84% are singletons. This sample is part of a study of cytomegalovirus exposure and HLA in healthy donors. It was healthy bone marrow donors who served as donors. General study points: There were several of the most significant clusters that appeared linked to common viral pathogens in a later analysis. Whilst most TCR sequences proved rare, a subset of public TCRs occurred across many donors. Immune exposure information available was restricted to CMV serostatus.

The TCR sequence derives from a woman under 30 in good health and CMV-seropositive. Sample: PBMCs.

The CDR3 reads CASRSDLGHEKLFF. The CDR3 bases are TGTGCCAGCAGATCCGACCTGGGGCATGAAAAACTGTTTTTT. This chain uses TRBV28 with TRBJ1-4, with D maybe TRBD1 (5 bases). The CDR3 has 14 residues. V was shortened by 6 bases and J by 6 bases, with 14 bases between the two germline ends. The germline V gene has CDR1 MDHEN and CDR2 SYDVKM.